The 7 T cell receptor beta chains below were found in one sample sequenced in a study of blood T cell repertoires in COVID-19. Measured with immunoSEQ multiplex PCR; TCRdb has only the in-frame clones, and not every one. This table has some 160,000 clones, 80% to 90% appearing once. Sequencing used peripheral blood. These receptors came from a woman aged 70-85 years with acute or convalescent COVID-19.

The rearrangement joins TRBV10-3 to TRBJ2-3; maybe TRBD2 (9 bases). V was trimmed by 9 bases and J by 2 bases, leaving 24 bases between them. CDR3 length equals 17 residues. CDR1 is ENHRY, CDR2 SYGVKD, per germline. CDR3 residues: CAISRTGMGLATDTQYF. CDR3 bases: TGTGCCATTTCTCGGACAGGGATGGGACTAGCCACAGATACGCAGTATTTT.

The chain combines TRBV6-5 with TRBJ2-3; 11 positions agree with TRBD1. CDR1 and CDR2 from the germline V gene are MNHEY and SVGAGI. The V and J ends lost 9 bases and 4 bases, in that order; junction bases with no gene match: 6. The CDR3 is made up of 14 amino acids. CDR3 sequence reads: CASGDRGIADTQYF. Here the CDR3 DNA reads TGTGCCAGTGGGGACAGGGGGATCGCAGATACGCAGTATTTT.

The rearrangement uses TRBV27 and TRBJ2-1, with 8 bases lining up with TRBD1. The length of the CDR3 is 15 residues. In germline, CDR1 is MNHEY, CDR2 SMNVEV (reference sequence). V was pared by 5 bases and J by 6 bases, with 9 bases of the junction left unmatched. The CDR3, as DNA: TGTGCCAGCAGTCGGCGAGGACAGGGCGGCAATGAGCAGTTCTTC. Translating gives CASSRRGQGGNEQFF.

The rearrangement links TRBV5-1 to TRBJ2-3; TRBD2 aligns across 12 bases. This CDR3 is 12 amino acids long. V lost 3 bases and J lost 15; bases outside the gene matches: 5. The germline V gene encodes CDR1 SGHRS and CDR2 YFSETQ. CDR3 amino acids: CASSSTSGREYF. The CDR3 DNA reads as TGCGCCAGCAGCTCGACTAGCGGGAGAGAATATTTT.

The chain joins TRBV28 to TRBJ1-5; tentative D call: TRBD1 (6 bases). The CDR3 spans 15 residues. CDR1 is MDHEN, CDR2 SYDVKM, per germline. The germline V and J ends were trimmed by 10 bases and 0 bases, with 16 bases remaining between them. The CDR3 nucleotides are TGTGCCATCCGAGGGGGTCCTTATAGCAATCAGCCCCAGCATTTT. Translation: CAIRGGPYSNQPQHF. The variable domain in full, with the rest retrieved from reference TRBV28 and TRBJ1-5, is DVKVTQSSRYLVKRTGEKVFLECVQDMDHENMFWYRQDPGLGLRLIYFSYDVKMKEKGDIPEGYSVSREKKERFSLILESASTNQTSMYLCAIRGGPYSNQPQHFGDGTRLSIL.

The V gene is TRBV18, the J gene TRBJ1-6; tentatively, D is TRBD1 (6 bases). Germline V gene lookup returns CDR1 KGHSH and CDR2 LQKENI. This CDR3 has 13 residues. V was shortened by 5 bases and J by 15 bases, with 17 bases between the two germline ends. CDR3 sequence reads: CASSTESGVVLHF. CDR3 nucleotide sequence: TGTGCCAGCTCAACCGAGTCAGGGGTTGTCCTCCACTTT.

As DNA, the CDR3 is TGTGCCAGCAGCTTAACGGCAATTTCGGGCACCGGGGAGCTGTTTTTT. The encoded protein is CASSLTAISGTGELFF. The chain combines TRBV5-5 with TRBJ2-2; D gene uncertain. The CDR3 has 16 amino acids. The V end was cut by 2 bases, the J end by 4 bases, with 15 bases between. CDR1 and CDR2 from the germline V gene are SGHKS and YYEKEE (reference sequence).